The source of this T cell receptor beta chain is a study of shared clonotypes between healthy human individuals (dated by TCRdb to between 2020 and 2021). Context from the whole study: The cohort comprised two women and a few men aged 18 to 49 years. Blood TCR repertoires of about five healthy adults were deeply sequenced to estimate repertoire size and the extent of clonotype sharing between individuals. To increase sequencing depth and limit assay-specific biases, TCR repertoire library preparation and sequencing were carried out by different laboratories using diverse techniques. Each donor's leukapheresis produced roughly between roughly 0.9 and 9 billion PBMCs. On the study overall, not on this receptor specifically: The small number of donors limited the genetic and exposure-history diversity represented. Pairwise subsampling led to the expectation that sequencing depth would affect the degree of clonotype sharing among donors. Sampling was limited to blood, and TCR repertoires in tissue likely differ from TCR repertoires in blood.

The donors were healthy, HIV-negative adults with no recently reported acute infections or vaccinations. All donors were Caucasian adults living in Nashville, Tennessee, USA. In the unsorted samples, tens of millions of PBMCs were counted, and genomic DNA was extracted using the QIAamp DNA Blood Mini kit. Blood was collected by leukapheresis, and PBMCs were isolated by Ficoll-Histopaque density gradient centrifugation and then cryopreserved in liquid nitrogen vapor phase. TCR CDR3 regions were amplified from genomic DNA by multiplex PCR using the deep immunoSEQ assay. Extracted genomic DNA from each cell subset was distributed evenly across all wells of several immunoSEQ 96-well plates, and each plate was treated as a replicate. Each replicate PCR for unsorted PBMC received 250 to 300 ng genomic DNA, equal to tens of thousands of T cell genomes. Genomic DNA from unsorted PBMC was sequenced over ten immunoSEQ deep assay plates. Purified libraries were quantified with a Qubit 3.0 fluorometer, sized on a Bioanalyzer 2100, and re-quantified with the KAPA Library Quantification kit. A separate single-read 150-cycle Illumina NextSeq 550 flow cell was used to sequence each immunoSEQ 96-well plate. The authors' pipeline ran thus. The immunoSEQ output contained only junctional sequences without quality scores, so filtering could not match that applied to full-length reads. Sequences were annotated with PyIR, a Python wrapper for IgBLAST v1.9, and V/J genes and CDR3 were assigned using IMGT germline references. Any read was removed if the V/J assignment was weak (E-value above 1e-6), the CDR3 was missing, or the read contained stop codons, out-of-frame junctions, or ambiguous translated residues. V3J clonotypes were defined by identical inferred V gene, J gene, and CDR3 amino acid sequence. Percentage overlap between repertoires was computed as shared unique clonotypes divided by the size of the smaller repertoire. Three approaches were used to assess repertoire richness: RTK rarefaction, the Chao1 estimator, and Recon v2.1 estimates of unobserved clonotypes. As stored in TCRdb, this immuneACCESS dataset retains in-frame rearrangements with V and J assigned. A fraction of the clones does not appear; measured against another copy, unresolved V genes explain less than half of the discrepancy, and the remainder lacks a known reason. V, J and clone size were drawn from that table, and D and trimming were deduced from the DNA. In all, the sample holds 550,000 to 600,000 clones, and around 77% of those were seen once. Of the sample, 12% falls within the top ten clones.

Its CDR3 holds 13 amino acids, cysteine through phenylalanine. CDR3 DNA only is kept here, 39 bases in frame from base 1. The germline V gene (reference sequence) gives CDR1 as SGHNT and CDR2 as YYREEE. At the junction V is shortened by 3 bases and J by 6 bases; bases outside the gene matches: 2. As regards this clone: Its specific antigen is unknown. Base qualities are not recorded, but no much larger clone differs from it by a single base.

The sequence links TRBV5-4 to TRBJ2-1; 8 of the junction bases match TRBD1. The TCR originated in a woman aged 40 to 50 in good health. Some clones in this sample may be carry-over from other donors' samples. The sample was PBMCs. The CDR3 amino acid sequence is: CASSWTGSNEQFF. The nucleotide sequence reads as follows: TGTGCCAGCAGCTGGACAGGGAGCAATGAGCAGTTCTTC.